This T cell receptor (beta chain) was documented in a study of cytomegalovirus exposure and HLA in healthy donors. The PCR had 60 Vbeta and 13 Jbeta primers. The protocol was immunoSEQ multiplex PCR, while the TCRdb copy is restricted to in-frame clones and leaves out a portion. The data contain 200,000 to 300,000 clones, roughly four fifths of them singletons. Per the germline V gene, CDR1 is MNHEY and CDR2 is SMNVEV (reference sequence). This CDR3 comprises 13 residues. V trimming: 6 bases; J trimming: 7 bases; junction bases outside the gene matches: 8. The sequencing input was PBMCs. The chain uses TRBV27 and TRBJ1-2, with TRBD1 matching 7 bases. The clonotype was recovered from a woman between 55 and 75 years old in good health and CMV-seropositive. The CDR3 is CASRPEGARGYTF. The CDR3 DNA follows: TGTGCCAGCAGGCCTGAGGGGGCGCGTGGCTACACCTTC.